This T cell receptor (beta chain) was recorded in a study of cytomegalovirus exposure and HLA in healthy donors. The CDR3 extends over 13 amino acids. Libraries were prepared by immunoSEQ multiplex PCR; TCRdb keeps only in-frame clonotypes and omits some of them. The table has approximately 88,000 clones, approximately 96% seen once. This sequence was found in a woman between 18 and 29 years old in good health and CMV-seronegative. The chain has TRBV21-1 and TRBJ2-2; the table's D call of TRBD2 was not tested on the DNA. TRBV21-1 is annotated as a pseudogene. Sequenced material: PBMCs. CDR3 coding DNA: TGTGCCAGCAGCACGGGTGGGACCGGGGAGCTGTTTTTT. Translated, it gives CASSTGGTGELFF.